This T cell receptor (beta chain) appears in the sequencing data of a study of technical replicates of blood from several donors. Method: immunoSEQ multiplex PCR; TCRdb's copy keeps in-frame clones and lacks some. The sample has tens of thousands of clones; around 84% are singletons. Germline V lookup: CDR1 ENHRY, CDR2 SYGVKD. Trimming cost V 4 bases and J 8 bases, with 17 bases left between them. The CDR3 runs to 14 residues. The sequence was obtained from a human donor in good health. Some clones in this sample may be carry-over from other donors' samples. The specimen was PBMCs. The chain joins TRBV10-3 to TRBJ1-2, with D possibly TRBD1 on 6 matching bases. CDR3 region: CAISVQGGVDGYTF. The CDR3 region has the DNA TGTGCCATCAGTGTACAGGGTGGAGTCGACGGCTACACCTTC.